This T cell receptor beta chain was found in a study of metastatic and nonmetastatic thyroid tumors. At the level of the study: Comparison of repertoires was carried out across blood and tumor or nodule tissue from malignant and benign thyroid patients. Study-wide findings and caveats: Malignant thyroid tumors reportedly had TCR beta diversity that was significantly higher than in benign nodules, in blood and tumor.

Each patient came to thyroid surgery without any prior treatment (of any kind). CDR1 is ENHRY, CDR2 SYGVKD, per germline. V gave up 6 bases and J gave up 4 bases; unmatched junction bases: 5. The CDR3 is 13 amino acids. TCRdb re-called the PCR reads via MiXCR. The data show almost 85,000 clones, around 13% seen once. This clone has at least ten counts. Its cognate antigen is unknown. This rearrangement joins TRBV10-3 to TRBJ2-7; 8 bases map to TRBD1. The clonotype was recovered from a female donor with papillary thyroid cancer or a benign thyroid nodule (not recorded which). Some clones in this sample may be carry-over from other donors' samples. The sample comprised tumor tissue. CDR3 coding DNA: TGTGCCATCAGCGGGACAGGCTATTACGAGCAGTACTTC. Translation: CAISGTGYYEQYF.